The rows below give T cell receptor beta chains drawn from one sample of a study of blood T cell repertoires in COVID-19. Profiling relied on immunoSEQ multiplex PCR, and the TCRdb table lists in-frame clones only, not all of them. The sample has around 300,000 clones, 89% seen once. Sequencing was performed on PBMCs or T cells enriched from blood (not recorded which). The receptors derive from a middle-aged woman who had recovered from COVID-19. The CDR3 runs from the conserved cysteine through the conserved F or W. Each record gives: CDR3 length, D gene, V gene, J gene, clone size, CDR3 protein, CDR3 DNA. The D gene is left open where the match is weak. The size entry is marked missing in some rows and otherwise reads once, few, many or a size class.

14	-	TRBV7-8	TRBJ1-2	once	CASSLVTVGNGYTF	TGTGCCAGCAGCTTAGTGACAGTAGGAAATGGCTACACCTTC
16	TRBD2	TRBV19	TRBJ2-3	once	CATSPRRGGHTDTQYF	TGTGCCACCTCTCCAAGACGGGGGGGTCACACAGATACGCAGTATTTT
16	TRBD2	TRBV7-2	TRBJ2-1	once	CASSLDVTSVYNEQFF	TGTGCCAGCAGCTTAGACGTGACTAGCGTCTACAATGAGCAGTTCTTC
14	-	TRBV5-1	TRBJ2-1	-	CASSLGPPLNEQFF	TGCGCCAGCAGCTTGGGGCCCCCCCTCAATGAGCAGTTCTTC
13	-	TRBV5-4	TRBJ1-1	-	CASSLTQNTEAFF	TGTGCCAGCAGCTTGACTCAGAACACTGAAGCTTTCTTT
16	TRBD1	TRBV7-9	TRBJ2-5	-	CASNRGGTGTEETQYF	TGTGCCAGTAACAGAGGCGGGACAGGGACGGAAGAGACCCAGTACTTC
16	-	TRBV19	TRBJ1-2	-	CASSIRLDPGGLGYTF	TGTGCCAGCAGTATTCGATTGGATCCGGGCGGGCTTGGCTACACCTTC
14	-	TRBV2	TRBJ1-3	-	CASSPGLSGNTIYF	TGTGCCAGCAGTCCAGGGCTTTCTGGAAACACCATATATTTT
15	TRBD1	TRBV19	TRBJ1-4	-	CASRGQAATNEKLFF	TGTGCCAGCCGGGGACAGGCTGCAACTAATGAAAAACTGTTTTTT
13	TRBD2	TRBV2	TRBJ2-1	-	CASKEREVNEQFF	TGTGCCAGCAAGGAGCGGGAGGTTAATGAGCAGTTCTTC
18	TRBD2	TRBV16	TRBJ2-7	-	CASSQSRLAGVASYEQYF	TGTGCCAGCAGCCAATCTCGACTAGCGGGAGTAGCCTCTTACGAGCAGTACTTC
18	TRBD2	TRBV19	TRBJ2-2	-	CASSTRLAGGPGTGELFF	TGTGCCAGTAGTACTCGACTAGCGGGGGGTCCCGGCACCGGGGAGCTGTTTTTT
12	-	TRBV5-6	TRBJ1-2	-	CASAGELDGYTF	TGTGCCAGCGCGGGAGAACTGGATGGCTACACCTTC
15	TRBD1	TRBV6-5	TRBJ1-4	-	CASQWGTATNEKLFF	TGTGCCAGCCAATGGGGGACAGCAACTAATGAAAAACTGTTTTTT
15	TRBD1	TRBV4-2	TRBJ1-1	-	CASSNPGQGNTEAFF	TGTGCCAGCAGCAACCCGGGACAGGGGAACACTGAAGCTTTCTTT
13	TRBD1	TRBV2	TRBJ1-3	-	CASSEGQRDTIYF	TGTGCCAGCAGTGAGGGACAGAGAGACACCATATATTTT